This entry lists 19 T cell receptor beta chains sequenced from one sample in a study of T-cell memory formation after mild COVID-19. TCRdb re-called the 5' RACE reads with MiXCR, one entry per CDR3 protein. The repertoire holds roughly 400,000 distinct CDR3 sequences, with approximately 24% as singletons. Sequenced input: PBMCs or a T cell subset sorted from them (not recorded which). These receptors were collected from an adult woman who had mild COVID-19 (a few samples of this study predate the infection). Cell type and time point are not known.

The chain joins TRBV15 to TRBJ2-7; tentative D call: TRBD2 (5 bases). The CDR3 contains 15 residues. Per the germline V gene, CDR1 is LNHNV and CDR2 is YYDKDF (reference sequence). Deletions cut 0 bases from V and 0 bases from J, with 9 bases between. The CDR3 loop is CATSRETTSSYEQYF. CDR3 bases: TGTGCCACCAGCAGAGAGACTACCAGCTCCTACGAGCAGTACTTC. Supplemented by reference TRBV15 and TRBJ2-7, the full variable domain reads DAMVIQNPRYQVTQFGKPVTLSCSQTLNHNVMYWYQQKSSQAPKLLFHYYDKDFNNEADTPDNFQSRRPNTSFCFLDIRSPGLGDTAMYLCATSRETTSSYEQYFGPGTRLTVT.

The V call is TRBV27, the J call TRBJ1-2; perhaps TRBD1 as D (5 bases). V lost 8 bases and J 2 bases, leaving 15 bases between the germline ends. The CDR3 has 14 residues. Germline V gives CDR1 MNHEY, CDR2 SMNVEV (reference sequence). CDR3 in DNA: TGTGCCAGCGCAACCCACGGGGGGAACTATGGCTACACCTTC. Residues: CASATHGGNYGYTF.

This clonotype was seen more than once but under ten times. The V call is TRBV7-9, the J call TRBJ2-3; TRBD2 might be the D (6 bases). The CDR3 runs 15 residues. V was pared by 5 bases and J by 4 bases, with 16 bases between. Germline V lookup: CDR1 SEHNR, CDR2 FQNEAQ (reference sequence). CDR3 sequence (DNA): TGTGCCAGCAGCCGAGCGGCAAGGAGGGCAGATACGCAGTATTTT. Translation: CASSRAARRADTQYF. Variable domain in full (rest from reference TRBV7-9 and TRBJ2-3): DTGVSQNPRHKITKRGQNVTFRCDPISEHNRLYWYRQTLGQGPEFLTYFQNEAQLEKSRLLSDRFSAERPKGSFSTLEIQRTEQGDSAMYLCASSRAARRADTQYFGPGTRLTVL.

The sample holds a few counts of this clonotype. This chain links TRBV2 with TRBJ2-1; 11 bases map to TRBD2. J was trimmed by 9 bases and V by 8 bases; bases with no gene match: 15. The length of the CDR3 is 16 residues. Germline V gives CDR1 SNHLY, CDR2 FYNNEI. The CDR3 nucleotides read TGTGCCAGCCGATATTCGACTAGCGGGGCCTCGGGTGAGCAGTTCTTC. It encodes CASRYSTSGASGEQFF.

This clonotype was seen only a few times. This chain uses TRBV7-2 with TRBJ1-1; D is unclear. CDR3 length equals 15 residues. The germline V and J ends were trimmed by 3 bases and 0 bases, with 11 bases remaining between them. Germline V gene sequence: CDR1 SGHTA, CDR2 FQGNSA. CDR3 region: CASSFKSGMNTEAFF. Written as DNA, the CDR3 is TGTGCCAGCAGCTTTAAATCTGGGATGAACACTGAAGCTTTCTTT.

In its sample, this clonotype was seen a few times. The J gene is TRBJ2-5, the V gene TRBV29-1; TRBD1 agrees at 8 bases. In germline, CDR1 is SQVTM, CDR2 ANQGSEA. V lost 3 bases and J lost 4; bases outside the gene matches: 7. The CDR3 totals 14 residues. CDR3 in amino acids: CSVDWQGAGETQYF. The CDR3 region has the DNA TGCAGCGTTGATTGGCAGGGGGCAGGAGAGACCCAGTACTTC.

In nucleotides, the CDR3 is TGCAGCGTTGTACGCGGATCCTACGAGCAGTACTTC. This translates into CSVVRGSYEQYF. The chain combines TRBV29-1 with TRBJ2-7, with D unclear. V was clipped by 4 bases and J by 1 base, with 8 bases between them. Germline-derived CDR1 and CDR2 are SQVTM and ANQGSEA. This CDR3 is built from 12 residues.

This clonotype came up many times. The chain recombines TRBV5-1 with TRBJ2-3, with 7 positions matching TRBD2. Germline V gene data show CDR1 as SGHRS and CDR2 as YFSETQ. After removal of 0 bases from V and 0 bases from J, the junction contained 4 bases not matched to a gene. The CDR3 spans 16 residues. CDR3 amino acids: CASSLDPSGSTDTQYF. In DNA form, the CDR3 reads TGCGCCAGCAGCTTGGATCCTAGCGGCAGCACAGATACGCAGTATTTT.

This clonotype was observed a few times. The chain couples TRBV11-2 to TRBJ2-7, with D unresolved. CDR3 length: 13 amino acids. Germline CDR1 reads SGHAT; CDR2 reads FQNNGV. V was trimmed by 4 bases and J by 7 bases, leaving 14 bases between them. CDR3 DNA: TGTGCCAGCAGCTGGGTCGTAGGCTTGGAGCAGTACTTC. Protein sequence: CASSWVVGLEQYF.

This clonotype has just a few counts. The CDR3 nucleotides read TGTGCCAGCAGCTTAGGGCCGGGTCTCCTCGGTGAGCAGTACTTC. Protein sequence: CASSLGPGLLGEQYF. The chain employs TRBV7-9 and TRBJ2-7, with D unclear. This CDR3 contains 15 residues. Trimming cost V 1 base and J 7 bases, with 17 bases left between them. Germline lookup yields CDR1 SEHNR and CDR2 FQNEAQ (reference sequence).

This clonotype was observed a few times. J is TRBJ2-1 and V is TRBV4-1; 10 nucleotides agree with TRBD2. V trimming: 0 bases; J trimming: 0 bases; junction bases outside the gene matches: 5. The CDR3 is 18 residues long. Germline assignment: CDR1 MGHRA and CDR2 YSYEKL. CDR3 amino acids: CASSQDRLAGVSYNEQFF. DNA of the CDR3: TGCGCCAGCAGCCAAGATCGGCTAGCGGGAGTCTCCTACAATGAGCAGTTCTTC.

At least ten counts were recorded for this clonotype. The V call is TRBV5-6, the J call TRBJ2-5, with D maybe TRBD1 (7 bases). Per the germline V gene, CDR1 is SGHDT and CDR2 is YYEEEE. The V gene lost 4 bases and the J gene lost 3 bases, with 22 bases spanning the gap. There are 17 residues in the CDR3. Written as DNA, the CDR3 is TGTGCCAGCAGCATAAAGACCGGGACCAGGGGGGAAGAGACCCAGTACTTC. This translates into CASSIKTGTRGEETQYF.

This sequence joins TRBV3-1 and TRBJ1-1; 7 nucleotides line up with TRBD1. The CDR3 spans 14 residues. Germline-derived CDR1 and CDR2 are LGHDT and YNNKEL (reference sequence). V lost 5 bases to trimming and J lost 11 bases; unmatched junction nucleotides: 14. The CDR3 coding sequence is TGTGCCAGCAGCAATAAAGGGGGCTCAAGGGCCGCTTTCTTT. As protein: CASSNKGGSRAAFF.

The CDR3 protein is CASSLHRTADTQYF. Written as DNA, the CDR3 is TGTGCCAGCAGCTTACACCGGACGGCAGATACGCAGTATTTT. The chain recombines TRBV11-2 with TRBJ2-3, with D unresolved. Germline V gene sequence: CDR1 SGHAT, CDR2 FQNNGV. CDR3 length: 14 amino acids. The V end was cut by 2 bases, the J end by 4 bases, with 10 bases between.

This clonotype was picked up a small number of times. The V call is TRBV3-1, the J call TRBJ2-2; D not certain. CDR1 and CDR2 from the germline V gene are LGHDT and YNNKEL (reference sequence). The CDR3 is 15 amino acids. Trimming shortened V by 3 bases and J by 6 bases, and 14 bases separated the two germline ends. CDR3 amino acids: CASSHRVRQAGELFF. Here the CDR3 DNA reads TGTGCCAGCAGCCATCGAGTACGGCAAGCCGGGGAGCTGTTTTTT.

The CDR3 region has the DNA TGTGCCAGCAGCTTATATACCACGGGGTCAGATACGCAGTATTTT. Protein product: CASSLYTTGSDTQYF. The chain combines TRBV7-3 with TRBJ2-3, with D possibly TRBD2 on 5 matching bases. V lost 2 bases and J 4 bases, leaving 13 bases between the germline ends. CDR1 SGHTA and CDR2 FQGTGA come from the germline V gene. The CDR3 runs to 15 residues. The entire variable domain, with the rest obtained from reference TRBV7-3 and TRBJ2-3, is as follows: GAGVSQTPSNKVTEKGKYVELRCDPISGHTALYWYRQSLGQGPEFLIYFQGTGAADDSGLPNDRFFAVRPEGSVSTLKIQRTERGDSAVYLCASSLYTTGSDTQYFGPGTRLTVL.

The chain is built from TRBV11-2 and TRBJ2-2, with 7 bases lining up with TRBD1. Germline CDR1 SGHAT, CDR2 FQNNGV. The CDR3 sequence is 16 residues long. V shed 5 bases, J shed 5 bases, and the junction held 11 bases outside the gene matches. The CDR3 spells CASSPTYRGTTGELFF. As DNA, the CDR3 is TGTGCCAGCAGCCCGACATACAGGGGTACGACCGGGGAGCTGTTTTTT.

V usage is TRBV27 and J usage is TRBJ2-1, with D possibly matching TRBD2 (5 bases). V gave up 0 bases and J gave up 7 bases, with 7 bases separating them. The V gene's germline CDR1 is MNHEY and CDR2 SMNVEV (reference sequence). The CDR3 is 13 residues long. The CDR3 nucleotides are TGTGCCAGCAGTTTATCGGACTTAAATGAGCAGTTCTTC. This codes for CASSLSDLNEQFF.

CDR3 loop: CASGLGPLGTQYF. CDR3 nucleotide sequence: TGTGCTAGTGGCCTGGGACCGCTTGGGACCCAGTACTTC. V usage is TRBV12-5 and J usage is TRBJ2-5, with D perhaps TRBD1 or TRBD2 (5 bases each). Germline lookup yields CDR1 LGHNT and CDR2 FRNRAP. This CDR3 is 13 amino acids long. V was pared by 6 bases and J by 7 bases, with 15 bases between.